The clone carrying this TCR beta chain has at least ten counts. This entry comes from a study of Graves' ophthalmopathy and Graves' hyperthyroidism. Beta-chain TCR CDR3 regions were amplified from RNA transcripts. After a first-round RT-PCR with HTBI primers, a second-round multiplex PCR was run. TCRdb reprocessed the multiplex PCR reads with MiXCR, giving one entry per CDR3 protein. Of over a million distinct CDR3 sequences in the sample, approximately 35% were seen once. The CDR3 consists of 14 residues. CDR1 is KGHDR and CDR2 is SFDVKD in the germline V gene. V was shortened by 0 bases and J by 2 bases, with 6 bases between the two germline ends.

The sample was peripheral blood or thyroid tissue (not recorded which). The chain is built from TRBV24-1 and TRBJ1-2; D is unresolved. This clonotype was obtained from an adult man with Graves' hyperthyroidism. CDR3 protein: CATSDLYQNYGYTF. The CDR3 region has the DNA TGTGCCACCAGTGATTTGTACCAAAACTATGGCTACACCTTC.